This record covers a single TCR beta chain. The data stem from a study of blood T cell repertoires in COVID-19. In the study overall: Both acute and convalescent COVID-19 samples were obtained from the United States, Italy and Spain. In each case, the material was cDNA or gDNA derived from T cells, B-cell-depleted T cells, or PBMCs.

CDR3 length: 15 residues. V shed 0 bases, J shed 4 bases, and the junction held 2 bases outside the gene matches. Germline CDR1 KGHSH, CDR2 LQKENI. In the study's own analysis: Quantification of nucleated cells was approximated via reference gene primer amplification. Here immunoSEQ multiplex PCR was the method, and the copy in TCRdb shows in-frame clones only, minus some. The DNA was the basis for D and trimming; V, J and clone size are from that table. The sample shows about 200,000 clones, approximately 90% of them seen only once. Sequencing was performed on peripheral blood. The chain recombines TRBV18 with TRBJ2-1; 8 bases match TRBD2. The TCR sequence derives from a man aged 60 to 75 with active or convalescent COVID-19. CDR3 amino acids: CASSPPGTSYNEQFF. The CDR3 DNA is TGTGCCAGCTCACCACCCGGGACTAGTTACAATGAGCAGTTCTTC.